These 9 T cell receptor beta chains were all obtained from the same sample, sequenced in a study of post-analysis software for immune sequencing data (dated by TCRdb to the mid-2010s). What the authors observed across the whole study: Significantly higher frequencies in patients than in controls were found for several TRBV segments, including TRBV5-6, TRBV5-1 and TRBV20-1.

These receptors have no known antigen. Library construction relied on PCR. Sequencing took place on an Illumina HiSeq 2500. To reduce PCR and sequencing biases, unique molecular identifiers were incorporated into the TCR beta cDNA libraries. TCRdb cleaned the public reads at Q25 with fastp, built clones with MiXCR and kept in-frame beta chains. Each record represents a unique CDR3 protein, reported with the most common genes and DNA among its rows. Present in this sample are about 400,000 distinct CDR3 sequences, around 33% of which were seen just once. Around an eighth of the sample belongs to the ten largest clones. Sequencing was performed on blood. These receptors were collected from a girl aged 5 to 17 with multiple sclerosis.

This clonotype was found a few times. The chain couples TRBV7-6 to TRBJ2-7; D perhaps matches TRBD2 (6 bases). The CDR3 has 15 amino acids. V was shortened by 2 bases and J by 4 bases, with 15 bases between the two germline ends. Germline V gene sequence: CDR1 SGHVS, CDR2 FNYEAQ. This CDR3 reads CASSLRFGRGYEQYF. CDR3 coding DNA: TGTGCCAGCAGCTTAAGGTTTGGGCGGGGATACGAGCAGTACTTC. Complete variable domain (other parts from reference TRBV7-6 and TRBJ2-7): GAGVSQSPRYKVTKRGQDVALRCDPISGHVSLYWYRQALGQGPEFLTYFNYEAQQDKSGLPNDRFSAERPEGSISTLTIQRTEQRDSAMYRCASSLRFGRGYEQYFGPGTRLTVT.

This clonotype appeared a few times. The chain links TRBV4-1 to TRBJ2-1, with 8 bases fitting TRBD2. This CDR3 spans 17 amino acids. Germline loops: CDR1 MGHRA, CDR2 YSYEKL. J was trimmed by 2 bases and V by 2 bases; bases with no gene match: 8. This CDR3 is CASSQQGGGKTYNEQFF. The CDR3 nucleotides are TGCGCCAGCAGCCAACAGGGCGGGGGGAAAACCTACAATGAGCAGTTCTTC.

This clonotype appeared a few times. The genes are TRBV6-1 and TRBJ1-2; D not certain. The germline V gene has CDR1 MNHNS and CDR2 SASEGT. The CDR3 extends over 14 amino acids. The V gene lost 3 bases and the J gene lost 4 bases, with 12 bases spanning the gap. CDR3 sequence (DNA): TGTGCCAGCAGTGAGCGTCAAATTAGCTATGGCTACACCTTC. Its protein is CASSERQISYGYTF.

The chain uses TRBV27 and TRBJ2-7, with 9 bases identical to TRBD1. Germline V gene sequence: CDR1 MNHEY, CDR2 SMNVEV (reference sequence). V lost 8 bases, J lost 4 bases, and 6 bases stayed unmatched. This CDR3 has 13 amino acids. Written as DNA, the CDR3 is TGTGCCAGCGGGACAGGGAGGTCGTACGAGCAGTACGTC. Protein product: CASGTGRSYEQYV.

This clonotype has just a few counts. V and J are TRBV6-2 or TRBV6-3 and TRBJ2-6; 10 nucleotides line up with TRBD1. Germline CDR1 and CDR2: MNHEY and SVGEGT. This CDR3 region has 20 residues. V trimming: 2 bases; J trimming: 2 bases; junction bases outside the gene matches: 12. The CDR3: CASSYRGTGASWAGANVLTF. CDR3 sequence (DNA): TGTGCCAGCAGTTACCGGGGGACAGGGGCATCCTGGGCTGGGGCCAACGTCCTGACTTTC.

In the case of this clonotype: One base away lies a much larger clone, so this may be a sequencing read error. The V call is TRBV5-5, the J call TRBJ1-1; D is possibly TRBD1 (6 bases). This CDR3 has 15 residues. CDR1 is SGHKS, CDR2 YYEKEE, per germline (reference sequence). The CDR3 loop is CASNLMGGWNTEAFF. CDR3 DNA: TGTGCCAGCAACTTGATGGGGGGCTGGAACACTGAAGCTTTCTTT.

This clonotype came up a few times. V is TRBV4-1 and J is TRBJ2-5; 7 nucleotides agree with TRBD2. The V and J ends lost 1 base and 0 bases, in that order; junction bases with no gene match: 5. The germline CDR1 and CDR2 sequences are MGHRA and YSYEKL. This CDR3 region has 16 residues. CDR3 sequence: CASSQVRGSNQETQYF. CDR3 coding DNA: TGCGCCAGCAGCCAAGTGCGGGGGAGTAACCAAGAGACCCAGTACTTC.

V is TRBV2 and J is TRBJ2-4; D unresolved. V lost 6 bases to trimming and J lost 2 bases, with 14 bases between them. In germline, CDR1 is SNHLY, CDR2 FYNNEI. The CDR3 runs 15 residues. CDR3 amino acids: CASRAWAGPKNIQYF. The CDR3 nucleotides are TGTGCCAGCAGGGCCTGGGCTGGACCCAAAAACATTCAGTACTTC.

This clonotype has a handful of counts. The gene calls are TRBV27 and TRBJ2-3; D is perhaps TRBD1 (6 bases). Trimming shortened V by 5 bases and J by 1 base, and 7 bases separated the two germline ends. The CDR3 is 13 amino acids. Germline CDR1 reads MNHEY; CDR2 reads SMNVEV (reference sequence). The CDR3 region has the DNA TGTGCCAGCAGTGAGGGGGGCACAGATACGCAGTATTTT. Its protein product is CASSEGGTDTQYF.